This TCR beta chain is from a study of control samples from healthy donors and cancer patients (dated by TCRdb to about 2020). With regard to this clone: Its cognate antigen has yet to be identified. Nothing much larger sits one base from this clone, and base qualities are not available.

The CDR1 and CDR2 encoded by the germline V gene are MGHDK and SYGVNS. Inclusive of the bounding cysteine and phenylalanine, the CDR3 is 15 residues long. Only the CDR3 DNA stays, 45 bases, in frame from base 1. V loses 4 bases at its end and J loses 4 bases; junction bases beyond the gene matches: 5. Library method: the immunoSEQ multiplex PCR assay. TCRdb retrieved this table from immuneACCESS and kept in-frame rearrangements only. Not all clones are present; in checked studies, unresolved V genes account for under half, and no reason is known for the remainder. Across this sample there are roughly 370,000 clones, with approximately 90% seen only once. The top ten hold roughly 6.4% of the sample.

The sequenced material came from PBMCs. This chain joins TRBV25-1 to TRBJ2-3, and 10 bases in between align with TRBD1. This clonotype originated in a man aged 35 to 55 with head and neck cancer. CDR3 reads: CASSAAGTGADTQYF. The nucleotide sequence reads as follows: TGTGCCAGCAGTGCTGCCGGGACAGGGGCAGATACGCAGTATTTT. Joined to the reference TRBV25-1 and TRBJ2-3 proteins, this CDR3 gives the full variable domain: EADIYQTPRYLVIGTGKKITLECSQTMGHDKMYWYQQDPGMELHLIHYSYGVNSTEKGDLSSESTVSRIRTEHFPLTLESARPSHTSQYLCASSAAGTGADTQYFGPGTRLTVL.